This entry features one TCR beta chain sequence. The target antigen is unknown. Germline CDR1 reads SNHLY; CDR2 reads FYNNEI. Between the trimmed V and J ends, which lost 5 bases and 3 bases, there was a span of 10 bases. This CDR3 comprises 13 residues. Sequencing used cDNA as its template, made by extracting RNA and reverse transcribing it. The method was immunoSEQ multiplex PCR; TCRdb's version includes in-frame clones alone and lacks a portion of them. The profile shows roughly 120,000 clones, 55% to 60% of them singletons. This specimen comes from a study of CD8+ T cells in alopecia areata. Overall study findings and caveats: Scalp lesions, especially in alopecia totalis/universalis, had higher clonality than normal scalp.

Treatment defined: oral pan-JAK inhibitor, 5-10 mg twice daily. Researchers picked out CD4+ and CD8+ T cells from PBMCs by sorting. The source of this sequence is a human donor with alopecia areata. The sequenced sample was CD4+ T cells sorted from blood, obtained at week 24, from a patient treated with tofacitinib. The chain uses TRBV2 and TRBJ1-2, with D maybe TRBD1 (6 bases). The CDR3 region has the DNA TGTGCCAGCAGTCAGACAGGCTACTATGGCTACACCTTC. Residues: CASSQTGYYGYTF.